This T cell receptor beta chain was obtained from a study of blood T cell repertoires in COVID-19. On the study more broadly: Sites across the United States, Italy and Spain contributed samples from acute and convalescent COVID-19. In each case, the material was cDNA or gDNA derived from T cells, B-cell-depleted T cells, or PBMCs.

Authors' methods: It was from reference gene primer amplification that nucleated cell counts were estimated. Assay used: immunoSEQ multiplex PCR; TCRdb lists only in-frame clones, some missing. V, J and clone size derive from that table, while D and trimming were established from the DNA sequence. The sample records 130,000 or so clones, about 88% being singletons. CDR3 size: 14 residues. V lost 4 bases and J 6 bases, leaving 13 bases between the germline ends. Germline CDR1 is MNHEY and CDR2 is SVGAGI. The origin of this receptor is a human donor in a cohort sampled during active COVID-19. The V gene is TRBV6-5, the J gene TRBJ1-5; tentatively, D is TRBD1 (6 bases). Source material: peripheral blood. CDR3 nucleotide sequence: TGTGCCAGCAGTTTACAGGGTGATATTCAGCCCCAGCATTTT. Translation gives CASSLQGDIQPQHF.